The sequence of this T cell receptor (beta chain) was determined in a study of blood T cell repertoires in COVID-19. Study at large: Sources were T cells, B-cell-depleted T cells, or PBMCs; the material itself was cDNA or gDNA.

The data were produced by immunoSEQ multiplex PCR, yet TCRdb's version contains in-frame clones alone and is incomplete. The sample lists 110,000 to 150,000 clones; around 82% were seen once. The V gene's germline CDR1 is MNHEY and CDR2 SMNVEV (reference sequence). V was cut by 2 bases and J by 3 bases, with 8 bases left in between. CDR3 size: 13 residues. The rearrangement links TRBV27 to TRBJ2-7; D not certain. Sequenced: peripheral blood. The sequence was collected from a man aged 60-69 years with acute or convalescent COVID-19. The CDR3 spells CASSLGPDYEQYF. The CDR3 region has the DNA TGTGCCAGCAGTTTAGGTCCAGACTACGAGCAGTACTTC.